In this sample, the clone carrying this T cell receptor (beta chain) turned up a few times. The data originate from a study of identical twins. Carrying unique molecular identifiers, the cDNA also gained a universal primer site through template switching. TCRdb recomputed calls from the 5' RACE reads with MiXCR, one row per CDR3 protein. The sample comprises 700,000 or so distinct CDR3 sequences, around 21% of which are singletons, and more than 4% rests with the top ten. The same data also contributed to another study, on T cells expressing NK-cell markers.

This TCR was recovered from a woman between 18 and 29 years old in good health. The sequenced sample was PBMCs.

CDR3 region: CSARQGNTGELFF. The CDR3 nucleotides read TGCAGTGCTAGACAGGGGAACACCGGGGAGCTGTTTTTT. V gene TRBV20-1 combines with J gene TRBJ2-2; possibly TRBD1 for D (5 bases). Trimming removed 2 bases from V and 1 base from J, with 5 bases in between. The CDR3 consists of 13 residues. From germline, CDR1 is DFQATT and CDR2 SNEGSKA (reference sequence).